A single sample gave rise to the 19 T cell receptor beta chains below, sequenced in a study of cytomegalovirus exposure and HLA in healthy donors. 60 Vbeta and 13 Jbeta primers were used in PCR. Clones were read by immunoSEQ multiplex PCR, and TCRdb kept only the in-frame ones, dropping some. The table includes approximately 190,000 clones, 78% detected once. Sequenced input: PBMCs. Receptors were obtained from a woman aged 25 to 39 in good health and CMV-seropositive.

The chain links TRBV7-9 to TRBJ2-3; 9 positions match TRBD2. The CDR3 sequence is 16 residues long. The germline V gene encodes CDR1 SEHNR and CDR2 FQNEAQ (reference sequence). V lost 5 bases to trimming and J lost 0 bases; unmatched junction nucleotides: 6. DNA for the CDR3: TGTGCCAGCAGCACCAGGACTAGCGTGAGCACAGATACGCAGTATTTT. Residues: CASSTRTSVSTDTQYF. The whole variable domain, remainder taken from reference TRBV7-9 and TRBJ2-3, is DTGVSQNPRHKITKRGQNVTFRCDPISEHNRLYWYRQTLGQGPEFLTYFQNEAQLEKSRLLSDRFSAERPKGSFSTLEIQRTEQGDSAMYLCASSTRTSVSTDTQYFGPGTRLTVL.

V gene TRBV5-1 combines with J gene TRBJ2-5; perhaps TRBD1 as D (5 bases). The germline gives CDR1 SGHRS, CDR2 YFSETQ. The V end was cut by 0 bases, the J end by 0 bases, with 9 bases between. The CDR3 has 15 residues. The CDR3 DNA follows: TGCGCCAGCAGCTTGGGGGGCTCGTACCAAGAGACCCAGTACTTC. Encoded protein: CASSLGGSYQETQYF.

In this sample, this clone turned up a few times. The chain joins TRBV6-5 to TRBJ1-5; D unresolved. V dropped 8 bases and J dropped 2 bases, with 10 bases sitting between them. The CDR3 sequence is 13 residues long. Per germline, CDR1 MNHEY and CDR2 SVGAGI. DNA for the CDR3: TGTGCCAGCGGCCTGAATCGCAATCAGCCCCAGCATTTT. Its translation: CASGLNRNQPQHF.

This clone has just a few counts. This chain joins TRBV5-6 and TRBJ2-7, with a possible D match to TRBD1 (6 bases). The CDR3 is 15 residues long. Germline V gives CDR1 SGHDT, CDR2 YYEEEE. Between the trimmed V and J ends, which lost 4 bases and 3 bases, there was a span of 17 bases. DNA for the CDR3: TGTGCCAGCAGCCGCCCCCGGGACACAGTCTACGAGCAGTACTTC. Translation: CASSRPRDTVYEQYF.

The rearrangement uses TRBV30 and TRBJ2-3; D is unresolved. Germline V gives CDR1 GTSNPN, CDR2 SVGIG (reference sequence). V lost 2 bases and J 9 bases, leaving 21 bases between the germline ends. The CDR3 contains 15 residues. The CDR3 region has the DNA TGTGCCTGGAGTCCCCCATCGGTAGCCAGACGCACGCAGTATTTT. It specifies CAWSPPSVARRTQYF.

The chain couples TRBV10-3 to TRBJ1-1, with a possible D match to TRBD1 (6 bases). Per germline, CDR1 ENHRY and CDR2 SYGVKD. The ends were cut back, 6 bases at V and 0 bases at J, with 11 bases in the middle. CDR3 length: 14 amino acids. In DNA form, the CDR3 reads TGTGCCATCAGCGTTGGACAGATGAACACTGAAGCTTTCTTT. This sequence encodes CAISVGQMNTEAFF.

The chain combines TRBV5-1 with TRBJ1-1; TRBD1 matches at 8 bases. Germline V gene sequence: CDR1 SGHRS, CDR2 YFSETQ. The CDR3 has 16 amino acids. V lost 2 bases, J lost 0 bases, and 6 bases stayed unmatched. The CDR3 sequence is CASSFRGQYMNTEAFF. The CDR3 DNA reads TGCGCCAGCAGCTTCAGGGGGCAATACATGAACACTGAAGCTTTCTTT.

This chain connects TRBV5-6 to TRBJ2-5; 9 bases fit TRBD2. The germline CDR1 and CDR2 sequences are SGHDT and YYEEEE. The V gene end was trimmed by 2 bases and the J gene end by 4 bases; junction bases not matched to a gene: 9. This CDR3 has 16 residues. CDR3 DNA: TGTGCCAGCAGCTTCTGGGGGCGGGAGGGCCTAGAGACCCAGTACTTC. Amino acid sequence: CASSFWGREGLETQYF.

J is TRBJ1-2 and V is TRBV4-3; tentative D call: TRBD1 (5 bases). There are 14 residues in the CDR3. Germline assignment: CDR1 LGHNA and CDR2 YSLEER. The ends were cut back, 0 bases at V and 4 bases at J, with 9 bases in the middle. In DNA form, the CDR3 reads TGCGCCAGCAGCCAAGAGCCGGGGGGCTATGGCTACACCTTC. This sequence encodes CASSQEPGGYGYTF.

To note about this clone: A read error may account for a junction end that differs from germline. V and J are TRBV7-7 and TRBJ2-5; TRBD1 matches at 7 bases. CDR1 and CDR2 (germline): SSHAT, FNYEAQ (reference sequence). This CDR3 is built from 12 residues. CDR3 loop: CASSPTGETQYF. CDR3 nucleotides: TGTGCTAGCAGCCCGACAGGGGAGACCCAGTACTTC.

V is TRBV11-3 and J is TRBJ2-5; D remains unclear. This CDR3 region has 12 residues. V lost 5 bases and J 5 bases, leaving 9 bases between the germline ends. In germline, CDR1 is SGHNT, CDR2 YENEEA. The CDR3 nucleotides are TGTGCCAGCAGCGGTACTTTCGAGACCCAGTACTTC. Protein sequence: CASSGTFETQYF.

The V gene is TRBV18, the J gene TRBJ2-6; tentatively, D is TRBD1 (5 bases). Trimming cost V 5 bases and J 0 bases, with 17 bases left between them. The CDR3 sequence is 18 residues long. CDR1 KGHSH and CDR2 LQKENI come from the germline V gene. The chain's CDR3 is CASSSTPTAHSGANVLTF. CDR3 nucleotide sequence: TGTGCCAGCTCATCAACCCCGACAGCTCACTCTGGGGCCAACGTCCTGACTTTC.

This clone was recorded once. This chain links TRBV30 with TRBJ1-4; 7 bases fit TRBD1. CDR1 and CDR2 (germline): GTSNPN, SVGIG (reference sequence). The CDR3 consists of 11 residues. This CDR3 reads CGGQKNEKLFF. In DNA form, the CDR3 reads TGTGGGGGACAGAAGAATGAAAAACTGTTTTTT.

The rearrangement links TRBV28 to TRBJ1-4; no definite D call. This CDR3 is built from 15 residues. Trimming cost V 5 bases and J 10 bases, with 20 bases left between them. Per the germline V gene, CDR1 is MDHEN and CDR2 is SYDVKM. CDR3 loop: CASSAIHRPGGKLFF. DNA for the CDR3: TGTGCCAGCAGTGCTATACATCGCCCGGGAGGAAAACTGTTTTTT.

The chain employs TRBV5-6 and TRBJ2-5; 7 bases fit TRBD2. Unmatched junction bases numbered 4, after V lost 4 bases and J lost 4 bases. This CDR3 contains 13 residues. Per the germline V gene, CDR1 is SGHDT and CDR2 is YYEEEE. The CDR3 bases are TGTGCCAGCAGCGCGGGAGAACGAGAGACCCAGTACTTC. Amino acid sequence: CASSAGERETQYF.

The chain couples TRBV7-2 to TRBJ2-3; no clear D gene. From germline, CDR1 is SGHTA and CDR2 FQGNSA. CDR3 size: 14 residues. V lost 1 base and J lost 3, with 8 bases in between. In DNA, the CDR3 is TGTGCCAGCAGCTTAGGTCCGGTGACAGATACGCAGTATTTT. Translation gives CASSLGPVTDTQYF. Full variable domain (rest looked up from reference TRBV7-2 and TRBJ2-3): GAGVSQSPSNKVTEKGKDVELRCDPISGHTALYWYRQSLGQGLEFLIYFQGNSAPDKSGLPSDRFSAERTGGSVSTLTIQRTQQEDSAVYLCASSLGPVTDTQYFGPGTRLTVL.

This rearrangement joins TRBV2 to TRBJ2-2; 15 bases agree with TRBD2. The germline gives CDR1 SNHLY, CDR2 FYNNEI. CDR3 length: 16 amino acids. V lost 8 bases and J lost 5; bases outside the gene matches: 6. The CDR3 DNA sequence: TGTGCCAGCTTTCCCGGGACTAGCGGGAGGACCGGGGAGCTGTTTTTT. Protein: CASFPGTSGRTGELFF.

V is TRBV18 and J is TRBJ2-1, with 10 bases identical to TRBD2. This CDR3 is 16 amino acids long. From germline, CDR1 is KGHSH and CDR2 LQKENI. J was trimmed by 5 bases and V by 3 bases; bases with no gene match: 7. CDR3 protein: CASSPPRAGGHNEQFF. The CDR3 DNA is TGTGCCAGCTCACCCCCCCGAGCGGGGGGGCACAATGAGCAGTTCTTC.

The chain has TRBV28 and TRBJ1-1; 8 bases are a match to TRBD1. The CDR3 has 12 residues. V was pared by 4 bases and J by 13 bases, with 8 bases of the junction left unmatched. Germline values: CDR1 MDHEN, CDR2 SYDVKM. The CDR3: CASSSGQVWVFF. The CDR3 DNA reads TGTGCCAGCAGTTCGGGACAGGTTTGGGTTTTCTTT.